A single T cell receptor (beta chain) is shown here with its context. The data stem from a study of blood T cell repertoires in COVID-19. Study-level background: Samples of COVID-19 (acute and convalescent) were obtained from the United States, Italy and Spain.

The CDR3 has 17 amino acids. V was shortened by 0 bases and J by 2 bases, with 17 bases between the two germline ends. Using immunoSEQ multiplex PCR, the repertoire was profiled, and TCRdb retains in-frame clones only, with some absent. The sample holds over 200,000 clones, more than 75% seen once. V and J are TRBV23-1 and TRBJ2-7, with D tentatively TRBD1 (6 bases). TRBV23-1 falls under the ORF class, with uncertain function. This sequence originates from a woman aged 40 to 49 who had recovered from COVID-19. The sample comprised peripheral blood. The CDR3 DNA is TGCGCCAGCAGTCAATCGGGAAACAGGGCCCCCACCTACGAGCAGTACTTC. It encodes CASSQSGNRAPTYEQYF.